These 30 T cell receptor beta chains were sequenced from one sample in a study of blood T cell repertoires in COVID-19. Assay used: immunoSEQ multiplex PCR; TCRdb lists only in-frame clones, some missing. The repertoire holds around 400,000 clones, with about 87% as singletons. The sequenced sample consisted of peripheral blood. These receptors were collected from a woman aged 55-69 years with COVID-19, enrolled during active disease.

The chain carries TRBV12-3 or TRBV12-4 and TRBJ2-7; D perhaps matches TRBD1 (5 bases). The length of the CDR3 is 13 residues. With 6 bases removed from V and 0 bases from J, the gap between germline ends came to 9 bases. The CDR3 protein is CASRYRNSYEQYF. CDR3 DNA sequence: TGTGCCAGCAGGTACAGGAACTCCTACGAGCAGTACTTC.

The rearrangement links TRBV2 to TRBJ2-7; 8 nucleotides match TRBD1. The CDR3 is 14 residues long. CDR1 is SNHLY, CDR2 FYNNEI, per germline. Trimming cost V 4 bases and J 0 bases; bases outside gene matches: 2. The CDR3 here is CASSVGQGSYEQYF. The CDR3 region has the DNA TGTGCCAGCAGTGTTGGACAGGGCTCCTACGAGCAGTACTTC. The full variable domain, its missing parts supplied by reference TRBV2 and TRBJ2-7, is EPEVTQTPSHQVTQMGQEVILRCVPISNHLYFYWYRQILGQKVEFLVSFYNNEISEKSEIFDDQFSVERPDGSNFTLKIRSTKLEDSAMYFCASSVGQGSYEQYFGPGTRLTVT.

In the case of this clone: A read error may produce the germline difference seen at one junction end. The gene calls are TRBV18 and TRBJ1-1; 7 bases map to TRBD1. The CDR3 sequence is 14 residues long. CDR1 and CDR2 from the germline V gene are KGHSH and LQKENI. The CDR3 loop is CASSPRDSYTEAFF. The CDR3 nucleotides are TGTGCCAGCTCGCCACGGGACAGTTACACTGAAGCTTTCTTT.

V and J are TRBV19 and TRBJ1-4; the D is unclear. Trimming removed 7 bases from V and 2 bases from J, with 14 bases in between. CDR3 length: 15 residues. Germline-derived CDR1 and CDR2 are LNHDA and SQIVND (reference sequence). CDR3 residues: CASKQQPPTNEKLFF. The CDR3 DNA sequence: TGTGCCAGTAAACAGCAACCTCCCACTAATGAAAAACTGTTTTTT.

The genes are TRBV5-5 and TRBJ1-2; 9 nucleotides line up with TRBD1. Germline assignment: CDR1 SGHKS and CDR2 YYEKEE (reference sequence). There are 17 residues in the CDR3. V shed 3 bases and J 4 bases; nucleotides not matched to a gene: 13. The CDR3 loop reads CASSSAGTGILGYGYTF. CDR3 nucleotide sequence: TGTGCCAGCAGCTCAGCCGGGACAGGGATCCTTGGCTATGGCTACACCTTC.

The chain employs TRBV4-1 and TRBJ1-4; possibly TRBD1 for D (6 bases). V was clipped by 1 base and J by 7 bases, with 16 bases between them. The CDR3 sequence is 16 residues long. Germline CDR1 and CDR2: MGHRA and YSYEKL. This CDR3 reads CASSQGGGQGGEKLFF. Written as DNA, the CDR3 is TGCGCCAGCAGCCAAGGGGGGGGGCAGGGAGGTGAAAAACTGTTTTTT.

The chain couples TRBV10-3 to TRBJ1-2, with 10 nucleotides matching TRBD1. The germline V gene has CDR1 ENHRY and CDR2 SYGVKD. The CDR3 has 13 residues. The J segment lost 4 bases and the V segment lost 8 bases, leaving 4 bases of the junction unmatched. The CDR3 DNA sequence: TGTGCCATCCGGGACAGGGGTCTCTATGGCTACACCTTC. This encodes CAIRDRGLYGYTF.

The rearrangement joins TRBV18 to TRBJ1-1; 10 positions agree with TRBD1. Trimming at V came to 6 bases and at J to 9 bases, leaving 7 bases not matched to a gene. Germline loops: CDR1 KGHSH, CDR2 LQKENI. This CDR3 has 13 residues. The CDR3 DNA reads TGTGCCAGCTCGCTCGGGACAGGGGAGAAAGCTTTCTTT. This gives the protein CASSLGTGEKAFF.

The chain couples TRBV11-3 to TRBJ2-2; D not certain. The CDR3 consists of 14 residues. Germline values: CDR1 SGHNT, CDR2 YENEEA. Between the trimmed V and J ends, which lost 1 base and 2 bases, there was a span of 5 bases. The CDR3 bases are TGTGCCAGCAGCTTAGGACAAAACACCGGGGAGCTGTTTTTT. This sequence encodes CASSLGQNTGELFF.

The V call is TRBV3-1 (or the pseudogene TRBV3-2), the J call TRBJ1-2; no clear D. V dropped 0 bases and J dropped 5 bases, with 22 bases sitting between them. The CDR3 sequence is 18 residues long. Germline V gene sequence: CDR1 LGHDT, CDR2 YNNKEL (reference sequence). Here the CDR3 reads CASSQDLVESWGEYGYTF. The CDR3 DNA reads as TGTGCCAGCAGCCAAGATCTGGTCGAAAGTTGGGGAGAATATGGCTACACCTTC.

V and J are TRBV2 and TRBJ2-1; TRBD2 is a possible D gene (6 bases). Germline V gene data show CDR1 as SNHLY and CDR2 as FYNNEI. The CDR3 consists of 14 residues. V lost 8 bases and J 1 base, leaving 12 bases between the germline ends. In DNA, the CDR3 is TGTGCCAGCGGGGTTAGCGGTTCCTACAATGAGCAGTTCTTC. This gives the protein CASGVSGSYNEQFF.

The chain uses TRBV3-1 (or the pseudogene TRBV3-2) and TRBJ1-6, with 7 bases aligning to TRBD1. V trimming: 4 bases; J trimming: 3 bases; junction bases outside the gene matches: 9. The CDR3 is 17 residues long. From germline, CDR1 is LGHDT and CDR2 YNNKEL (reference sequence). The CDR3 sequence: CASSPRETGIYNSPLHF. CDR3 DNA sequence: TGTGCCAGCAGCCCTCGTGAGACAGGGATCTATAATTCACCCCTCCACTTT.

V usage is TRBV3-1 (or the pseudogene TRBV3-2) and J usage is TRBJ1-2; weak D call: TRBD1 (6 bases). The CDR3 extends over 13 amino acids. Looked up from germline, CDR1 is LGHDT and CDR2 is YNNKEL (reference sequence). The V and J ends lost 5 bases and 4 bases respectively, with 11 bases between them. DNA of the CDR3: TGTGCCAGCAGCTTACAGGGCACCTATGGCTACACCTTC. Protein sequence: CASSLQGTYGYTF.

The V and J genes are TRBV7-8 and TRBJ2-5; maybe TRBD1 (6 bases). The germline V gene has CDR1 SGHVS and CDR2 FQNEAQ. The V and J ends lost 4 bases and 3 bases respectively, with 18 bases between them. CDR3 size: 16 residues. CDR3 in DNA: TGTGCCAGCAGCTATTCCGGGACAAATCTAAAAGAGACCCAGTACTTC. Translated: CASSYSGTNLKETQYF. Full variable domain (rest looked up from reference TRBV7-8 and TRBJ2-5): GAGVSQSPRYKVAKRGQDVALRCDPISGHVSLFWYQQALGQGPEFLTYFQNEAQLDKSGLPSDRFFAERPEGSVSTLKIQRTQQEDSAVYLCASSYSGTNLKETQYFGPGTRLLVL.

The rearrangement joins TRBV10-2 to TRBJ2-3, with no clear D. The V end was cut by 8 bases, the J end by 0 bases, with 3 bases between. Germline V gives CDR1 WSHSY, CDR2 SAAADI. The CDR3 covers 11 residues. In DNA, the CDR3 is TGCGCCAGCTCGAGCACAGATACGCAGTATTTT. Amino acids: CASSSTDTQYF.

The chain uses TRBV4-1 and TRBJ2-1, with 9 bases lining up with TRBD2. Germline V lookup: CDR1 MGHRA, CDR2 YSYEKL. The CDR3 sequence is 16 residues long. The V gene end was trimmed by 0 bases and the J gene end by 9 bases; junction bases not matched to a gene: 9. CDR3 in DNA: TGCGCCAGCAGCCAAGATCTGGCGGGGGGGCCGGGTGAGCAGTTCTTC. This gives the protein CASSQDLAGGPGEQFF.

This sequence joins TRBV6-5 and TRBJ2-3; D remains ambiguous. CDR3 length: 14 amino acids. V lost 6 bases to trimming and J lost 4 bases, with 14 bases between them. CDR1 is MNHEY, CDR2 SVGAGI, per germline. The CDR3: CASSLGSLADTQYF. In nucleotides, the CDR3 is TGTGCCAGCAGCCTCGGTTCCCTGGCAGATACGCAGTATTTT.

The chain joins TRBV19 to TRBJ2-1, with D uncertain. Germline V CDR1 and CDR2: LNHDA, SQIVND (reference sequence). There are 14 residues in the CDR3. Trimming shortened V by 5 bases and J by 4 bases, and 12 bases separated the two germline ends. In nucleotides, the CDR3 is TGTGCCAGTAGTTTGCCTGACAATTACAATGAGCAGTTCTTC. Translating it yields CASSLPDNYNEQFF.

The chain recombines TRBV19 with TRBJ1-6; D is unresolved. V was clipped by 4 bases and J by 13 bases, with 8 bases between them. The CDR3 spans 11 residues. Germline assignment: CDR1 LNHDA and CDR2 SQIVND (reference sequence). Written as DNA, the CDR3 is TGTGCCAGTAGTAAGGCGGGGCCCCTCCACTTT. This encodes CASSKAGPLHF. The whole variable domain, filled in from reference TRBV19 and TRBJ1-6, reads DGGITQSPKYLFRKEGQNVTLSCEQNLNHDAMYWYRQDPGQGLRLIYYSQIVNDFQKGDIAEGYSVSREKKESFPLTVTSAQKNPTAFYLCASSKAGPLHFGNGTRLTVT.

This chain uses TRBV4-1 with TRBJ2-1; tentative D call: TRBD1 (6 bases). The V end lost 1 base, the J end lost 8 bases, and 15 bases lay between the germline ends. Germline V gene lookup returns CDR1 MGHRA and CDR2 YSYEKL. The CDR3 is 15 residues long. In nucleotides, the CDR3 is TGCGCCAGCAGCCAAGGTGACAGGACTCTGGATGAGCAGTTCTTC. Amino acid sequence: CASSQGDRTLDEQFF.

The chain couples TRBV6-5 to TRBJ1-1, with D perhaps matching TRBD1 (5 bases). From germline, CDR1 is MNHEY and CDR2 SVGAGI. The CDR3 contains 14 residues. The ends were cut back, 5 bases at V and 2 bases at J, with 12 bases in the middle. The CDR3 DNA is TGTGCCAGCAGTACCAGGGTTGGTAACACTGAAGCTTTCTTT. Amino acid sequence: CASSTRVGNTEAFF.

The chain links TRBV27 to TRBJ1-2; 8 bases fit TRBD1. Germline CDR1 reads MNHEY; CDR2 reads SMNVEV (reference sequence). V gave up 3 bases and J gave up 8 bases; unmatched junction bases: 8. The CDR3 loop spans 14 amino acids. CDR3 loop: CASSFGQGASGYTF. CDR3 nucleotides: TGTGCCAGCAGTTTCGGGCAGGGGGCGAGCGGCTACACCTTC.

The chain combines TRBV24-1 with TRBJ1-2, with TRBD1 identical over 8 bases. From germline, CDR1 is KGHDR and CDR2 SFDVKD. The CDR3 contains 13 residues. The junction had 3 bases not matched to a gene; V was cut back by 2 bases and J by 8 bases. In DNA, the CDR3 is TGTGCCACCAGTGATTCAGACAGGGGCGGCTACACCTTC. Translated, it gives CATSDSDRGGYTF.

The chain employs TRBV6-4 and TRBJ2-1, with 7 bases matching TRBD2. CDR1 is MRHNA, CDR2 SNTAGT, per germline. The CDR3 covers 13 residues. V trimming: 0 bases; J trimming: 7 bases; junction bases outside the gene matches: 0. The CDR3 nucleotides read TGTGCCAGCAGTGACTCTAGCGGGAATGAGCAGTTCTTC. Protein sequence: CASSDSSGNEQFF.

The V gene is TRBV18, the J gene TRBJ1-6; D gene ambiguous. The CDR3 has 15 amino acids. Looked up from germline, CDR1 is KGHSH and CDR2 is LQKENI. V was shortened by 2 bases and J by 5 bases, with 10 bases between the two germline ends. This chain's CDR3 is CASSPGSTDNSPLHF. CDR3 DNA: TGTGCCAGCTCACCAGGGTCGACTGATAATTCACCCCTCCACTTT.

The chain links TRBV6-6 to TRBJ2-7; D perhaps matches TRBD1 (6 bases). The CDR3 contains 14 residues. In germline, CDR1 is MNHNY, CDR2 SVGAGI (reference sequence). Trimming pared 7 bases from V and 2 bases from J, leaving 15 bases between. The CDR3 region is CASTSGAATYEQYF. The CDR3 DNA reads TGTGCCAGCACGTCAGGGGCAGCGACCTACGAGCAGTACTTC.

J is TRBJ1-3 and V is TRBV27, with D perhaps matching TRBD1 (5 bases). The germline gives CDR1 MNHEY, CDR2 SMNVEV (reference sequence). V was shortened by 2 bases and J by 3 bases, with 11 bases between the two germline ends. This CDR3 contains 15 residues. In nucleotides, the CDR3 is TGTGCCAGCAGTTTAGGGGGGACCGGTGGAAACACCATATATTTT. Translating it yields CASSLGGTGGNTIYF.

For this clone: The identical CDR3 is also encoded by other nucleotide sequences in the sample. V and J are TRBV5-1 and TRBJ1-1; weak D call: TRBD1 (5 bases). Germline CDR1 reads SGHRS; CDR2 reads YFSETQ. The V end was cut by 2 bases, the J end by 5 bases, with 13 bases between. The CDR3 consists of 14 residues. CDR3 loop: CASSLGAPATEAFF. Here the CDR3 DNA reads TGCGCCAGCAGCTTAGGGGCACCGGCAACTGAAGCTTTCTTT.

For this clone: One end of the junction fails to match germline, which may point to a read error. The V gene is TRBV6-5, the J gene TRBJ2-1; the D is unclear. Germline CDR1 is MNHEY and CDR2 is SVGAGI. The CDR3 is made up of 12 amino acids. The CDR3, as DNA: TGTGCCAGTAGTTCACTCCACAATGAGCAGTTCTTC. Encoded protein: CASSSLHNEQFF.

The chain links TRBV11-2 to TRBJ1-1, with D possibly being TRBD1 (5 bases). This CDR3 is 15 amino acids long. Looked up from germline, CDR1 is SGHAT and CDR2 is FQNNGV. V lost 4 bases to trimming and J lost 5 bases, with 17 bases between them. The CDR3 is CASSSLGGVGTEAFF. CDR3 sequence (DNA): TGTGCCAGCAGCTCCCTGGGGGGAGTGGGGACTGAAGCTTTCTTT. The variable domain in full, with the rest retrieved from reference TRBV11-2 and TRBJ1-1, is EAGVAQSPRYKIIEKRQSVAFWCNPISGHATLYWYQQILGQGPKLLIQFQNNGVVDDSQLPKDRFSAERLKGVDSTLKIQPAKLEDSAVYLCASSSLGGVGTEAFFGQGTRLTVV.